A single sample gave rise to the 10 T cell receptor beta chains below, sequenced in a study of T cell responses to AZD1222 COVID-19 vaccine. Profiled with immunoSEQ multiplex PCR; TCRdb holds only in-frame clones, not every one. The sample contains 130,000 to 150,000 clones, around 90% of which appear only once. The sample was peripheral blood, taken 28 days after the second AZD1222 dose. These receptors came from an adult who received the AZD1222 COVID-19 vaccine.

The rearrangement links TRBV2 to TRBJ1-1; D call uncertain. The CDR3 contains 16 residues. V lost 6 bases and J lost 6, with 23 bases in between. Germline V CDR1 and CDR2: SNHLY, FYNNEI. CDR3 in DNA: TGTGCCAGCAGAGGCCCGGGCCCTCTTTCGGGGTCTGAAGCTTTCTTT. Translating it yields CASRGPGPLSGSEAFF. Looking up the rest from reference TRBV2 and TRBJ1-1 gives the full variable domain: EPEVTQTPSHQVTQMGQEVILRCVPISNHLYFYWYRQILGQKVEFLVSFYNNEISEKSEIFDDQFSVERPDGSNFTLKIRSTKLEDSAMYFCASRGPGPLSGSEAFFGQGTRLTVV.

The rearrangement joins TRBV19 to TRBJ2-6; D gene ambiguous. This CDR3 is built from 15 residues. Germline CDR1 is LNHDA and CDR2 is SQIVND (reference sequence). V was trimmed by 7 bases and J by 0 bases, leaving 10 bases between them. DNA for the CDR3: TGTGCCAGTAAACCTGAAAGCTCTGGGGCCAACGTCCTGACTTTC. Residues: CASKPESSGANVLTF.

The CDR3 DNA reads TGCGCCAGCAGAAACAGGGGGCTTGACACCGGGGAGCTGTTTTTT. Translating it yields CASRNRGLDTGELFF. The chain carries TRBV10-2 and TRBJ2-2; 9 nucleotides align to TRBD1. The V gene end was trimmed by 6 bases and the J gene end by 3 bases; junction bases not matched to a gene: 5. Germline V gene data show CDR1 as WSHSY and CDR2 as SAAADI. The CDR3 is made up of 15 amino acids.

This clone is a singleton in its sample. J is TRBJ1-4 and V is TRBV4-3; no definite D call. Deletions cut 0 bases from V and 8 bases from J, with 13 bases between. The CDR3 runs 15 residues. CDR1 and CDR2 (germline): LGHNA, YSLEER. CDR3 loop: CASSQDTSANEKLFF. CDR3 bases: TGCGCCAGCAGCCAAGATACGAGCGCCAACGAAAAACTGTTTTTT.

The CDR3 nucleotides read TGTGCCAGTAGTATAATAGGGAGCTCTTATGGCTACACCTTC. This codes for CASSIIGSSYGYTF. The chain recombines TRBV19 with TRBJ1-2, with unresolved D. Germline-derived CDR1 and CDR2 are LNHDA and SQIVND (reference sequence). The V gene lost 2 bases and the J gene lost 5 bases, with 12 bases spanning the gap. The CDR3 runs 14 residues. The full variable domain, its missing parts supplied by reference TRBV19 and TRBJ1-2, is DGGITQSPKYLFRKEGQNVTLSCEQNLNHDAMYWYRQDPGQGLRLIYYSQIVNDFQKGDIAEGYSVSREKKESFPLTVTSAQKNPTAFYLCASSIIGSSYGYTFGSGTRLTVV.

The CDR3 protein is CASSFTGGAYYGYTF. In DNA form, the CDR3 reads TGCGCCAGCAGTTTCACAGGGGGCGCCTACTATGGCTACACCTTC. This chain connects TRBV5-1 to TRBJ1-2; the match to TRBD1 covers 9 bases. V shed 5 bases and J 3 bases; nucleotides not matched to a gene: 8. From germline, CDR1 is SGHRS and CDR2 YFSETQ. There are 15 residues in the CDR3.

This chain connects TRBV27 to TRBJ2-7; perhaps D is TRBD1 or TRBD2 (5 bases each). Germline V CDR1 and CDR2: MNHEY, SMNVEV (reference sequence). V was clipped by 3 bases and J by 2 bases, with 8 bases between them. The CDR3 has 13 residues. CDR3 in DNA: TGTGCCAGCAGTTTGAGGGGAGCCTACGAGCAGTACTTC. Amino acids: CASSLRGAYEQYF.

The chain employs TRBV27 and TRBJ1-1, with TRBD1 as a possible D gene (6 bases). The CDR3 contains 15 residues. V was pared by 5 bases and J by 0 bases, with 13 bases between. Germline lookup yields CDR1 MNHEY and CDR2 SMNVEV (reference sequence). CDR3 region: CASSPKRGVNTEAFF. CDR3 nucleotide sequence: TGTGCCAGCAGTCCGAAGAGGGGGGTGAACACTGAAGCTTTCTTT.

The CDR3 loop is CAWTPDRDTEAFF. Here the CDR3 DNA reads TGTGCCTGGACCCCGGACAGGGACACTGAAGCTTTCTTT. This chain links TRBV30 with TRBJ1-1; the match to TRBD1 covers 8 bases. There are 13 residues in the CDR3. Trimming at V came to 4 bases and at J to 3 bases, leaving 4 bases not matched to a gene. The germline CDR1 and CDR2 sequences are GTSNPN and SVGIG (reference sequence).

This clone was recorded only once. This rearrangement joins TRBV10-3 to TRBJ1-1; TRBD1 agrees at 9 bases. V was clipped by 2 bases and J by 2 bases; unmatched bases: 3. CDR1 is ENHRY and CDR2 is SYGVKD in the germline V gene. The CDR3 runs to 15 residues. CDR3 DNA: TGTGCCATCAGTGAGCGGACAGGGGAAAACACTGAAGCTTTCTTT. Translation: CAISERTGENTEAFF.